This TCR beta chain was profiled in a study of CD8+ T cells in alopecia areata. Overall study context: The drug, oral tofacitinib, was given to treated patients at 5 to 10 mg twice daily.

Lesional scalp tissue (obtained by punch biopsy) and peripheral blood were collected from alopecia areata patients. Sorting of PBMCs yielded the CD4+ and CD8+ T cells. In regard to this clone: Its specificity is unknown.

Broader study findings: An increase in clonality over normal scalp was evident in lesional scalp, especially alopecia totalis/universalis.

RNA was isolated and reverse transcribed to cDNA, the sequencing template. Using immunoSEQ multiplex PCR, the repertoire was profiled, and TCRdb retains in-frame clones only, with some absent. The data contain more than 200,000 clones, under 80% of them singletons. The sequence was collected from a human donor with alopecia areata. Sequenced material: CD4+ T cells sorted from blood, taken at week 0.

The CDR3 DNA is TGTGCCAGCTCCCGGGGTAGGAATTCACCCCTCCACTTT. Its translation: CASSRGRNSPLHF. The chain joins TRBV18 to TRBJ1-6, with D uncertain. CDR1 KGHSH and CDR2 LQKENI come from the germline V gene. The CDR3 covers 13 residues. The V and J ends lost 6 bases and 7 bases respectively, with 10 bases between them.